This TCR beta chain derives from a study of T-cell memory formation after mild COVID-19. Study summary: TCR clustering was largely donor specific. Study-level points and caveats: Memory cells collected pre-infection included some clones that later responded, suggesting cross-reactive memory joined. There was a balanced CD4/CD8 profile in clones contracting day 15 to 85, and later expanders leaned CD4+. Day 37-peaking second-wave clones had unconfirmed SARS-CoV-2 specificity.

Per germline, CDR1 SGHRS and CDR2 YFSETQ. V shed 2 bases and J 4 bases; nucleotides not matched to a gene: 9. The CDR3 has 16 amino acids. Each CDR3 protein gets one entry after TCRdb re-called the 5' RACE reads with MiXCR. Among fewer than 250,000 distinct CDR3 sequences, about 10% were seen once, and the ten largest hold under 3.5%. About this clonotype: Its antigen is undetermined.

The sequenced material came from PBMCs or a T cell subset sorted from them (not recorded which). The receptor's source is a man in his late teens or twenties who had mild COVID-19 (a few samples of this study predate the infection). Cell type and time point are not known. The V and J genes are TRBV5-1 and TRBJ2-5, with 9 bases identical to TRBD2. The CDR3 coding sequence is TGCGCCAGCAGCTTTGGCGGGGGGGCCACCGGAGAGACCCAGTACTTC. Translated, it gives CASSFGGGATGETQYF.